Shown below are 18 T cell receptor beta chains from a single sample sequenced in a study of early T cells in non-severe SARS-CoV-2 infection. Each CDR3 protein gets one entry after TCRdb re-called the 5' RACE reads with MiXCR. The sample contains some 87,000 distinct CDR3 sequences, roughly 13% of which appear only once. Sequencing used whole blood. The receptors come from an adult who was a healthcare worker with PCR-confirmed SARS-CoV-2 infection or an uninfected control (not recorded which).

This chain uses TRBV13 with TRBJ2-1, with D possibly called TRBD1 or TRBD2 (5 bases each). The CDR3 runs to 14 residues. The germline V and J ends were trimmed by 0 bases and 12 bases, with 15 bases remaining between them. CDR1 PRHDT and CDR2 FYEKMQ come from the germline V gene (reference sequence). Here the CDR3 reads CASSLGRRAGRQFF. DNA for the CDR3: TGTGCCAGCAGCTTAGGCCGAAGAGCAGGGAGGCAGTTCTTC.

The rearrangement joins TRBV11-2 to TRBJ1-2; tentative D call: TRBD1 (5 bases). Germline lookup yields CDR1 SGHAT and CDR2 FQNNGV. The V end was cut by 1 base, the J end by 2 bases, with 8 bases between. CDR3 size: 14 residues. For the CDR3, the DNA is TGTGCCAGCAGCTTAGTTGCAGGGAACTATGGCTACACCTTC. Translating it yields CASSLVAGNYGYTF.

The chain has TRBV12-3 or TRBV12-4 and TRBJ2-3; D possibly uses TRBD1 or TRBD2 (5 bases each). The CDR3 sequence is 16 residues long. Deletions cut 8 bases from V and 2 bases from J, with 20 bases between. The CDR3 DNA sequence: TGTGCCAGCCGTAATCGTCTGGGGACCGACACAGATACGCAGTATTTT. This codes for CASRNRLGTDTDTQYF.

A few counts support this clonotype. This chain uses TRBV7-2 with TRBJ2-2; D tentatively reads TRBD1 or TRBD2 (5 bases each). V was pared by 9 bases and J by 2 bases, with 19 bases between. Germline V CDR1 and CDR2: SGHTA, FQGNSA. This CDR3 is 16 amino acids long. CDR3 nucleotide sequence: TGTGCCAGTCGACCCCCTGGGACCGGTAACACCGGGGAGCTGTTTTTT. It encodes CASRPPGTGNTGELFF.

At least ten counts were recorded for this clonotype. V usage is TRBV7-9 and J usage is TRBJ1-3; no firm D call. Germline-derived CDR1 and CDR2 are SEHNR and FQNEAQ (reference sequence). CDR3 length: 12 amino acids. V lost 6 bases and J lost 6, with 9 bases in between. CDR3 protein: CASRLRTNTIYF. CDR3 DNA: TGTGCCAGCAGGTTAAGGACAAACACCATATATTTT.

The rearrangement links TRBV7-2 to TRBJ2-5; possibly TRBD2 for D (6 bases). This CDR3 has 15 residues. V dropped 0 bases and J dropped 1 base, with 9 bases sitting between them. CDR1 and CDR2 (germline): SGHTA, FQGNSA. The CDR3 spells CASSLARGFQETQYF. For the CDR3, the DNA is TGTGCCAGCAGCTTAGCGCGGGGCTTCCAAGAGACCCAGTACTTC.

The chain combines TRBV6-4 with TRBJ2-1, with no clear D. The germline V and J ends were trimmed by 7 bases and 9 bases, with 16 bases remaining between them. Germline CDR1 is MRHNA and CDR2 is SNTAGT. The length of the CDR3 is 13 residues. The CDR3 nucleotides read TGTGCCAGCATGGAGAGCGAAGGTGCTGAGCAGTTCTTC. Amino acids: CASMESEGAEQFF.

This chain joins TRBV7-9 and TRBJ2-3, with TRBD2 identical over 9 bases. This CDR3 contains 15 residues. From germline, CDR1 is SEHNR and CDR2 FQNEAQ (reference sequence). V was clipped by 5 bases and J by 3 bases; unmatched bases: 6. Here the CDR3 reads CASSPRLAETDTQYF. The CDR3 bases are TGTGCCAGCAGCCCCCGACTAGCGGAAACAGATACGCAGTATTTT. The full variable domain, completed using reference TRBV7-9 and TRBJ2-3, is DTGVSQNPRHKITKRGQNVTFRCDPISEHNRLYWYRQTLGQGPEFLTYFQNEAQLEKSRLLSDRFSAERPKGSFSTLEIQRTEQGDSAMYLCASSPRLAETDTQYFGPGTRLTVL.

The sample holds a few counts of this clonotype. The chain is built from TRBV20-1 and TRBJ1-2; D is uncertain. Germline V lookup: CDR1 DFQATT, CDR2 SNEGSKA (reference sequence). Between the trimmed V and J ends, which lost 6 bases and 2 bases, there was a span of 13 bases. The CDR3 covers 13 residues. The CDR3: CSALREGNYGYTF. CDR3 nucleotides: TGCAGTGCCCTTCGAGAGGGAAACTATGGCTACACCTTC.

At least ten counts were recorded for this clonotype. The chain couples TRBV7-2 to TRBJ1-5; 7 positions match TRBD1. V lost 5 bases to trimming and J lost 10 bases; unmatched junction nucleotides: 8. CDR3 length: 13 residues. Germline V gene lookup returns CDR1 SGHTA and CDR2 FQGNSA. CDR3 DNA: TGTGCCAGCAGCCCGCAGGGGGTTCACCCCCAGCATTTT. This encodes CASSPQGVHPQHF.

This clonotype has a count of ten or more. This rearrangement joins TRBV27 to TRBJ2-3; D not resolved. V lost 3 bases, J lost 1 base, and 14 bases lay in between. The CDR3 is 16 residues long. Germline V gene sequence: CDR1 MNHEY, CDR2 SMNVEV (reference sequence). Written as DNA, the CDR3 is TGTGCCAGCAGTTTTGGTCGCATAAGGGGCACAGATACGCAGTATTTT. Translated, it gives CASSFGRIRGTDTQYF.

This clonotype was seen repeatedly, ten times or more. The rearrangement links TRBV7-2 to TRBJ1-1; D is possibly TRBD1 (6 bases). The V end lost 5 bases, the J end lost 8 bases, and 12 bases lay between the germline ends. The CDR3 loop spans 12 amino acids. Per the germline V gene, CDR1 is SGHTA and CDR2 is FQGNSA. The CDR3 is CASSRGAPEAFF. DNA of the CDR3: TGTGCCAGCAGCCGGGGGGCACCAGAAGCTTTCTTT.

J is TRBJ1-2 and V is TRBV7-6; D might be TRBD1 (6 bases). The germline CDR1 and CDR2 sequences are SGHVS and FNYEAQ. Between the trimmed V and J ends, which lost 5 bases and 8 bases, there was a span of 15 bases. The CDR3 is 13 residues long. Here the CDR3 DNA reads TGTGCCAGCAGCCCTACCCCGGGGGGCGGCTACACCTTC. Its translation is CASSPTPGGGYTF. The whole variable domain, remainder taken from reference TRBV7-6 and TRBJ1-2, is GAGVSQSPRYKVTKRGQDVALRCDPISGHVSLYWYRQALGQGPEFLTYFNYEAQQDKSGLPNDRFSAERPEGSISTLTIQRTEQRDSAMYRCASSPTPGGGYTFGSGTRLTVV.

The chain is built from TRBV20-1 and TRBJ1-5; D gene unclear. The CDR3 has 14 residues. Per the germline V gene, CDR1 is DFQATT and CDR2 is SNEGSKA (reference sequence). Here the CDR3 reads CFCLGPPRYRPQHF. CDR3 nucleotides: TGCTTTTGCTTGGGCCCACCACGATATAGGCCCCAGCATTTT.

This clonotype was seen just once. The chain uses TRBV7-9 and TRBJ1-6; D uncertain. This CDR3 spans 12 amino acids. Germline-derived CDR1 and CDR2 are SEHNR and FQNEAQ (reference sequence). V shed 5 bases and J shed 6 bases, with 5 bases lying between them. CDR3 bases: TGTGCCAGCAGCGCGGCTAATTCACCCCTCCACTTT. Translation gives CASSAANSPLHF.

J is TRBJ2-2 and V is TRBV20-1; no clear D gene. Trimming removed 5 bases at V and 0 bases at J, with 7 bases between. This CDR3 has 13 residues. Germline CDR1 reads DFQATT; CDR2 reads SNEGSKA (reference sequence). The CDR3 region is CSAPNTNTGELFF. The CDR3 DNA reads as TGCAGTGCTCCGAATACGAACACCGGGGAGCTGTTTTTT.

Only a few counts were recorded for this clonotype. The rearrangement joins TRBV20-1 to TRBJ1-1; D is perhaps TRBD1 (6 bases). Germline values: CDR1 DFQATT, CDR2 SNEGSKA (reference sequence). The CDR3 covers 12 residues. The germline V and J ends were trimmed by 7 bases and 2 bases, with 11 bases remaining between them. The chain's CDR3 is CSGNRVNTEAFF. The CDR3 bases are TGCAGTGGGAACAGGGTTAACACTGAAGCTTTCTTT.

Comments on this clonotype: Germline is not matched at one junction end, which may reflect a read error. CDR3: CASSFSPGQGVETQYF. DNA of the CDR3: TGTGCTAGCAGCTTTTCCCCGGGACAGGGGGTTGAGACCCAGTACTTC. This chain joins TRBV7-7 and TRBJ2-5; TRBD1 agrees at 11 bases. The germline gives CDR1 SSHAT, CDR2 FNYEAQ (reference sequence). This CDR3 contains 16 residues.